This is a list of T cell receptor beta chains from one sample in a study of T cells in Graves' hyperthyroidism and ophthalmopathy. MiXCR, run by TCRdb on the multiplex PCR reads, gives a single entry per CDR3 protein. In the table there are around 580,000 distinct CDR3 sequences, about a sixth of which are singletons. Sequencing was carried out using blood. The source is a woman aged 18-29 years with Graves' hyperthyroidism. Each CDR3 is given with its conserved first and last residue. A D gene is named only where the DNA matches it firmly. The size field is filled for only some rows; it gives once, few, many or a size class.

TRBJ1-5 | - | TRBV28 | many | TGTGCCAGCAGTTTGTCAGGGTGGGGCTTCCACAATCAGCCCCAGCATTTT | CASSLSGWGFHNQPQHF
TRBJ2-1 | - | TRBV25-1 | - | TGTGCCAGCAGTGAAGGTGGGCTGTACAATGAGCAGTTCTTC | CASSEGGLYNEQFF
TRBJ1-4 | - | TRBV18 | few | TGTGCCAGCTCACCGAGCAGGGATGGGGAAAAACTGTTTTTT | CASSPSRDGEKLFF
TRBJ2-7 | - | TRBV12-3/TRBV12-4 | - | TGTGCCAGCAGCCCGGGGTTCCCCTACGAGCAGTACTTC | CASSPGFPYEQYF
TRBJ1-2 | - | TRBV28 | many | TGTGCCAGTGGACTCAAGGGGAACTATGGCTACACCTTC | CASGLKGNYGYTF
TRBJ2-1 | TRBD2 | TRBV20-1 | - | TGCAGTGCTAGACTAGCGGGGGGGGATGAGCAGTTCTTC | CSARLAGGDEQFF
TRBJ2-5 | - | TRBV30 | - | TGTGCCTGGGAACAGGGTATCAAGACCCAGTACTTC | CAWEQGIKTQYF
TRBJ1-5 | - | TRBV6-4 | - | TGTGCCAGCAGTCGGGACCCCGTGGGGCCCCAGCATTTT | CASSRDPVGPQHF
TRBJ2-2 | - | TRBV12-3/TRBV12-4 | - | TGTGCCAGCAGTTTTGGCAGAAAGCCCAACACCGGGGAGCTGTTTTTT | CASSFGRKPNTGELFF
TRBJ2-7 | TRBD1 | TRBV29-1 | - | TGCAGCGTTGCCCGAGGACAGGGGGCTTTGGGAGAGCAGTACTTC | CSVARGQGALGEQYF
TRBJ1-1 | - | TRBV18 | - | TGTGCCAGCTCACCCCCGAGTGGGTTCAGCACTGAAGCTTTCTTT | CASSPPSGFSTEAFF
TRBJ1-3 | - | TRBV28 | few | TGTGCCAGCAGTTTACTCACCAGGGAGAAGGCTGGAAACACCATATATTTT | CASSLLTREKAGNTIYF
TRBJ1-5 | - | TRBV5-8 | few | TGTGCCAGCATCCCACGGGTTTCTAGCAATCAGCCCCAGCATTTT | CASIPRVSSNQPQHF
TRBJ2-7 | TRBD2 | TRBV20-1 | - | TGCAGTGCTAGAGACCCGGGACTAGCGGGAGTGCTATACGAGCAGTACTTC | CSARDPGLAGVLYEQYF
TRBJ1-5 | - | TRBV6-1 | few | TGTGCCAGTGAGACCGCAGGAGGTAATCAGCCCCAGCATTTT | CASETAGGNQPQHF
TRBJ2-6 | - | TRBV9 | few | TGTGCCAGCAGCGTAGCAGGGTCTGGGGCCAACGTCCTGACTTTC | CASSVAGSGANVLTF
TRBJ2-3 | - | TRBV5-1 | few | TGCGCCAGCAGCTTGCAGGGTTTGGTAGTAGATACGCAGTATTTT | CASSLQGLVVDTQYF
TRBJ2-4 | - | TRBV7-9 | many | TGTGCCAGCACCTCCTCCTTGACTCTAGCCAAAAACATTCAGTACTTC | CASTSSLTLAKNIQYF
TRBJ1-4 | - | TRBV20-1 | many | TGCAGTGCCAAGCTGAATGAAAAACTGTTTTTT | CSAKLNEKLFF
TRBJ2-7 | - | TRBV28 | many | TGTGCCAGCAGTTTACCCTCCGGGATCCTCTCCTCCGAGCAGTACTTC | CASSLPSGILSSEQYF
TRBJ2-7 | - | TRBV11-2 | many | TGTGCCAGCAGCTTAGCAGAGAAAGGTTACGAGCAGTACTTC | CASSLAEKGYEQYF
TRBJ2-2 | TRBD2 | TRBV18 | - | TGTGCCAGCTCACCACCTCCTAGCGGGGGGAACACCGGGGAGCTGTTTTTT | CASSPPPSGGNTGELFF
TRBJ1-6 | - | TRBV27 | - | TGTGCCAGCAAGCCCGGGGGGGGTAATTCACCCCTCCACTTT | CASKPGGGNSPLHF
TRBJ2-1 | TRBD1 | TRBV6-1 | - | TGTGCCAGCAGTCAAACAGGGGCGTCATATTACAATGAGCAGTTCTTC | CASSQTGASYYNEQFF
TRBJ2-7 | - | TRBV24-1 | few | TGTGCCACCAGTGATCCGACTCGGTTTGAGCAGTACTTC | CATSDPTRFEQYF
TRBJ1-1 | - | TRBV10-3 | - | TGTGCCATCAGTGTGGGTCTTCAAGAGAACACTGAAGCTTTCTTT | CAISVGLQENTEAFF
TRBJ2-7 | TRBD2 | TRBV7-8 | - | TGTGCCAGCAGCTTCCGACAATTGGGACTAGCGGAGGACGAGCAGTACTTC | CASSFRQLGLAEDEQYF
TRBJ2-3 | TRBD2 | TRBV24-1 | few | TGTGCCACCAGTCCAGAGCGGGGGGCCACAGATACGCAGTATTTT | CATSPERGATDTQYF
TRBJ2-3 | - | TRBV2 | many | TGTGCCAGCAGTGAAAGCCCCCCCAAGACAGATACGCAGTATTTT | CASSESPPKTDTQYF
TRBJ1-1 | TRBD1 | TRBV18 | many | TGTGCCAGCTCACCTATCCCGGGACAGGAAGCTTTCTTT | CASSPIPGQEAFF
TRBJ2-7 | - | TRBV7-9 | - | TGTGCCAGCAGCTTAGTTCCAAACCGCGAGCAGTACTTC | CASSLVPNREQYF
TRBJ2-1 | - | TRBV2 | many | TGTGCCAGCAGTGAAGAGACTCTACTCAATGAGCAGTTCTTC | CASSEETLLNEQFF
TRBJ2-1 | TRBD2 | TRBV24-1 | - | TGTGCCACCAGTGATTTTGCGGGAGCCCAGAATGAGCAGTTCTTC | CATSDFAGAQNEQFF